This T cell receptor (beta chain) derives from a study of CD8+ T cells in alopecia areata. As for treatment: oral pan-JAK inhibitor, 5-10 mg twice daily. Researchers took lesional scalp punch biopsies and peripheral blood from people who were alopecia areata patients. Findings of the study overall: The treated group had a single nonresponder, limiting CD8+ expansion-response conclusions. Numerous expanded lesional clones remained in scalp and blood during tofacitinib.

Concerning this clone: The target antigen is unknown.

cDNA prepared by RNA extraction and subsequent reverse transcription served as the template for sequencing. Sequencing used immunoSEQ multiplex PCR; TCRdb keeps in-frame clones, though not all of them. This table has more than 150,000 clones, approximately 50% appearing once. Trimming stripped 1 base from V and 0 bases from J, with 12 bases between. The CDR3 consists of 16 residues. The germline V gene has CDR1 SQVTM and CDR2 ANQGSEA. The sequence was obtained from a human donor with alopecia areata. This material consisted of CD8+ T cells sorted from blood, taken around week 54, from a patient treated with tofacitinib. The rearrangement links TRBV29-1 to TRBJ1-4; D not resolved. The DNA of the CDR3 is TGCAGCGTTGAAGTTGGCACCCTAGCAACTAATGAAAAACTGTTTTTT. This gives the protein CSVEVGTLATNEKLFF.